These 30 T cell receptor beta chains originate from one sample sequenced in a study. TCRdb fed the RT-PCR reads into MiXCR, producing one record per CDR3 protein. The table records about 680,000 distinct CDR3 sequences, approximately 15% of them present only once. Input material: memory CD4+ T cells from blood. These receptors were taken from a female donor in good health, serving as a healthy control.

This clonotype showed up just a few times. The chain has TRBV29-1 and TRBJ1-2; D uncertain. Looked up from germline, CDR1 is SQVTM and CDR2 is ANQGSEA. V dropped 7 bases and J dropped 3 bases, with 12 bases sitting between them. The CDR3 sequence is 12 residues long. CDR3 DNA sequence: TGCAGCGGGACTATCGGGGACTATGGCTACACCTTC. This codes for CSGTIGDYGYTF.

A note on this clonotype: An end of the junction does not agree with germline; a read error may underlie this. The gene calls are TRBV18 and TRBJ2-6, with no clear D. CDR3 length: 12 residues. Germline V lookup: CDR1 KGHSH, CDR2 LQKENI. The CDR3 sequence: CASSPAVDVPTF. The DNA of the CDR3 is TGTGCCAGCTCACCGGCCGTGGACGTCCCGACTTTC. Variable domain in full (rest from reference TRBV18 and TRBJ2-6): NAGVMQNPRHLVRRRGQEARLRCSPMKGHSHVYWYRQLPEEGLKFMVYLQKENIIDESGMPKERFSAEFPKEGPSILRIQQVVRGDSAAYFCASSPAVDVPTFGAGSRLTVL.

The DNA for the CDR3 is TGTGCCAGCAGCTTTAGTAGGGGGGCTGGAAACACCATATATTTT. Its protein product is CASSFSRGAGNTIYF. The V and J genes are TRBV5-5 and TRBJ1-3; tentative D call: TRBD1 (6 bases). This CDR3 comprises 15 residues. Trimming stripped 2 bases from V and 2 bases from J, with 11 bases between. Germline V gene sequence: CDR1 SGHKS, CDR2 YYEKEE (reference sequence).

The sample holds many counts of this clonotype. The gene calls are TRBV5-1 and TRBJ2-2, with a possible D match to TRBD2 (6 bases). The CDR3 sequence is 13 residues long. Germline CDR1 reads SGHRS; CDR2 reads YFSETQ. Trimming cost V 4 bases and J 4 bases, with 8 bases left between them. Here the CDR3 reads CASSRGTTGELFF. In DNA, the CDR3 is TGCGCCAGCAGCCGGGGGACCACCGGGGAGCTGTTTTTT. The full variable domain, its missing parts supplied by reference TRBV5-1 and TRBJ2-2, is KAGVTQTPRYLIKTRGQQVTLSCSPISGHRSVSWYQQTPGQGLQFLFEYFSETQRNKGNFPGRFSGRQFSNSRSEMNVSTLELGDSALYLCASSRGTTGELFFGEGSRLTVL.

This clonotype was detected a few times. The genes are TRBV6-5 and TRBJ2-5; TRBD2 is a possible D gene (6 bases). The V end lost 6 bases, the J end lost 4 bases, and 12 bases lay between the germline ends. The CDR3 is 13 amino acids. The germline V gene encodes CDR1 MNHEY and CDR2 SVGAGI. Here the CDR3 DNA reads TGTGCCAGCAGCCGCCTCGGGGGAGAGACCCAGTACTTC. Translation: CASSRLGGETQYF.

This clonotype was seen only a few times. V is TRBV7-2 and J is TRBJ1-5; a weak D match, TRBD1 (5 bases). The CDR3 covers 15 residues. The V gene's germline CDR1 is SGHTA and CDR2 FQGNSA. With 1 base removed from V and 3 bases from J, the gap between germline ends came to 10 bases. The CDR3 DNA is TGTGCCAGCAGCTTAGAAGGGACGTTCAATCAGCCCCAGCATTTT. Translated, it gives CASSLEGTFNQPQHF.

This clonotype was detected a few times. The chain carries TRBV11-2 and TRBJ2-3, with 8 bases aligning to TRBD1. V gave up 5 bases and J gave up 3 bases; unmatched junction bases: 16. Germline CDR1 SGHAT, CDR2 FQNNGV. CDR3 size: 18 residues. CDR3 nucleotide sequence: TGTGCCAGCAGCCCTAGGTTCGCCACAGGGGGTTTGACAGATACGCAGTATTTT. Translating gives CASSPRFATGGLTDTQYF.

This clonotype was recorded many times. This chain joins TRBV4-3 and TRBJ2-7, with unresolved D. This CDR3 has 14 residues. The germline V gene has CDR1 LGHNA and CDR2 YSLEER. Trimming took 0 bases from V and 6 from J, leaving 12 bases between them. The CDR3 DNA follows: TGCGCCAGCAGCCAAGAAAATAGGTTCGGCGAGCAGTACTTC. This sequence encodes CASSQENRFGEQYF.

The CDR3 DNA reads TGCAGTGCTAGAGATCCCATTCTAGCAGCCCAGGGAGAGACCCAGTACTTC. This sequence encodes CSARDPILAAQGETQYF. The chain employs TRBV20-1 and TRBJ2-5; D could derive from TRBD1 or TRBD2 (5 bases each). The CDR3 loop spans 17 amino acids. V lost 0 bases to trimming and J lost 4 bases, with 21 bases between them. The germline V gene has CDR1 DFQATT and CDR2 SNEGSKA (reference sequence).

The table lists this clonotype with a few counts. The chain couples TRBV6-5 to TRBJ2-1, with D perhaps TRBD2 (6 bases). Germline V lookup: CDR1 MNHEY, CDR2 SVGAGI. Deletions cut 6 bases from V and 7 bases from J, with 13 bases between. This CDR3 contains 13 residues. CDR3 sequence (DNA): TGTGCCAGCAGATCCTCGGCGGGGAATGAGCAGTTCTTC. It codes for CASRSSAGNEQFF.

The chain employs TRBV4-3 and TRBJ2-3; tentative D call: TRBD2 (5 bases). Germline values: CDR1 LGHNA, CDR2 YSLEER. V lost 3 bases, J lost 6 bases, and 16 bases lay in between. The CDR3 is made up of 15 amino acids. The CDR3 here is CASSQDPRRADTQYF. CDR3 bases: TGCGCCAGCAGCCAGGACCCACGGCGGGCGGATACGCAGTATTTT.

This clonotype came up many times. The chain joins TRBV30 to TRBJ1-5; 7 nucleotides line up with TRBD1. CDR3 size: 13 residues. Germline V gene data show CDR1 as GTSNPN and CDR2 as SVGIG (reference sequence). V shed 6 bases, J shed 7 bases, and the junction held 9 bases outside the gene matches. DNA of the CDR3: TGTGCCTGCACAGGGGCCCATCAGCAGCCCCAGCATTTT. Translating gives CACTGAHQQPQHF.

This clonotype was observed a few times. The genes are TRBV12-3 or TRBV12-4 and TRBJ1-3; D is unresolved. This CDR3 has 12 amino acids. V lost 1 base and J 7 bases, leaving 5 bases between the germline ends. CDR3 sequence reads: CASSLDSNTIYF. CDR3 DNA sequence: TGTGCCAGCAGTTTAGACAGCAACACCATATATTTT.

The V gene is TRBV28, the J gene TRBJ2-7; possibly TRBD1 for D (5 bases). The V gene lost 8 bases and the J gene lost 6 bases, with 23 bases spanning the gap. CDR3 length: 15 amino acids. Germline assignment: CDR1 MDHEN and CDR2 SYDVKM. The chain's CDR3 is CASRQYKAGLFEQYF. DNA for the CDR3: TGTGCCAGCCGTCAATATAAGGCAGGGTTGTTCGAGCAGTACTTC.

This clonotype was detected only a few times. This sequence joins TRBV24-1 and TRBJ2-1, with TRBD1 matching over 9 bases. With V trimmed by 0 bases and J by 2 bases, 4 bases remained unmatched. The CDR3 is made up of 17 amino acids. CDR1 and CDR2 from the germline V gene are KGHDR and SFDVKD. The CDR3 nucleotides are TGTGCCACCAGTGATTTGCACGGGGACAGGGCCTACAATGAGCAGTTCTTC. Its protein product is CATSDLHGDRAYNEQFF.

The sample holds many counts of this clonotype. The chain couples TRBV20-1 to TRBJ2-1, with 11 positions matching TRBD1. The CDR3 extends over 14 amino acids. V was clipped by 5 bases and J by 4 bases; unmatched bases: 4. Germline V gene lookup returns CDR1 DFQATT and CDR2 SNEGSKA (reference sequence). DNA for the CDR3: TGCAGTGCTTGGACAGGGGGCAAATACAATGAGCAGTTCTTC. This encodes CSAWTGGKYNEQFF.

The chain couples TRBV6-1 to TRBJ2-7; D might be TRBD1 (6 bases). The length of the CDR3 is 16 residues. Germline V gene data show CDR1 as MNHNS and CDR2 as SASEGT. Trimming left V 7 bases short and J 4 bases short, with 23 bases between. CDR3 amino acids: CASNTDRWVGYYEQYF. CDR3 DNA sequence: TGTGCCAGCAATACGGACAGATGGGTTGGGTATTACGAGCAGTACTTC.

This clonotype came up many times. V is TRBV5-1 and J is TRBJ2-7; 10 bases fit TRBD2. The CDR3 loop spans 16 amino acids. CDR1 and CDR2 (germline): SGHRS, YFSETQ. The V gene end was trimmed by 0 bases and the J gene end by 5 bases; junction bases not matched to a gene: 8. CDR3 in amino acids: CASSLDSGRAFDEQYF. CDR3 coding DNA: TGCGCCAGCAGCTTGGACAGCGGGAGGGCCTTCGACGAGCAGTACTTC.

This clonotype was detected only once. The chain links TRBV7-2 to TRBJ1-1; D is unclear. The germline V and J ends were trimmed by 5 bases and 0 bases, with 16 bases remaining between them. Germline V gives CDR1 SGHTA, CDR2 FQGNSA. The CDR3 consists of 16 residues. The CDR3 DNA follows: TGTGCCAGCAGCCAAGGCGCAGGTTTCATGAACACTGAAGCTTTCTTT. Residues: CASSQGAGFMNTEAFF. The whole variable domain, remainder taken from reference TRBV7-2 and TRBJ1-1, is GAGVSQSPSNKVTEKGKDVELRCDPISGHTALYWYRQSLGQGLEFLIYFQGNSAPDKSGLPSDRFSAERTGGSVSTLTIQRTQQEDSAVYLCASSQGAGFMNTEAFFGQGTRLTVV.

The genes are TRBV6-5 and TRBJ2-7; 10 bases align to TRBD1. Germline V CDR1 and CDR2: MNHEY, SVGAGI. The V gene end was trimmed by 5 bases and the J gene end by 6 bases; junction bases not matched to a gene: 10. The CDR3 contains 15 residues. The CDR3: CASSHRDRGLSEQYF. As DNA, the CDR3 is TGTGCCAGCAGTCACCGGGACAGGGGTTTGTCCGAGCAGTACTTC.

This clonotype was recorded many times. The chain uses TRBV12-3 or TRBV12-4 and TRBJ2-1, with 8 bases aligning to TRBD2. V was pared by 6 bases and J by 2 bases, with 9 bases of the junction left unmatched. The CDR3 covers 16 residues. CDR3 in DNA: TGTGCCAGCAGGCCCGGCAGCGGGAGAGCCTACAATGAGCAGTTCTTC. Its translation: CASRPGSGRAYNEQFF.

V and J are TRBV5-1 and TRBJ2-7; D is unclear. Deletions cut 5 bases from V and 3 bases from J, with 9 bases between. Germline assignment: CDR1 SGHRS and CDR2 YFSETQ. This CDR3 contains 12 residues. CDR3 protein: CASRVVSYEQYF. The DNA of the CDR3 is TGCGCCAGCAGGGTCGTCAGCTACGAGCAGTACTTC. Using reference TRBV5-1 and TRBJ2-7 for the parts outside the CDR3, the full variable domain is KAGVTQTPRYLIKTRGQQVTLSCSPISGHRSVSWYQQTPGQGLQFLFEYFSETQRNKGNFPGRFSGRQFSNSRSEMNVSTLELGDSALYLCASRVVSYEQYFGPGTRLTVT.

The chain carries TRBV7-2 and TRBJ2-5, with TRBD2 matching 7 bases. V lost 5 bases and J lost 5; bases outside the gene matches: 11. The CDR3 is 15 amino acids. Germline assignment: CDR1 SGHTA and CDR2 FQGNSA. The CDR3 is CASSTVPQGGETQYF. For the CDR3, the DNA is TGTGCCAGCAGCACGGTACCCCAGGGAGGGGAGACCCAGTACTTC. The whole variable domain, remainder taken from reference TRBV7-2 and TRBJ2-5, is GAGVSQSPSNKVTEKGKDVELRCDPISGHTALYWYRQSLGQGLEFLIYFQGNSAPDKSGLPSDRFSAERTGGSVSTLTIQRTQQEDSAVYLCASSTVPQGGETQYFGPGTRLLVL.

CDR3 loop: CASRGPSYEAFF. The CDR3 DNA reads TGTGCCAGCAGGGGACCTTCATATGAAGCTTTCTTT. The V and J genes are TRBV2 and TRBJ1-1; the D gene is possibly TRBD1 (5 bases). The CDR3 consists of 12 residues. Trimming stripped 6 bases from V and 7 bases from J, with 12 bases between. From germline, CDR1 is SNHLY and CDR2 FYNNEI.

This clonotype was counted only a few times. The J gene is TRBJ2-1, the V gene TRBV7-9, with 9 positions matching TRBD1. The germline V gene encodes CDR1 SEHNR and CDR2 FQNEAQ (reference sequence). The CDR3 has 15 residues. V was clipped by 5 bases and J by 9 bases; unmatched bases: 11. CDR3 nucleotide sequence: TGTGCCAGCAGCAAAGGGACAGGGATTAAGGTTGAGCAGTTCTTC. Its protein is CASSKGTGIKVEQFF.

V gene TRBV10-3 combines with J gene TRBJ1-6; TRBD1 matches at 10 bases. The germline V gene has CDR1 ENHRY and CDR2 SYGVKD. This CDR3 is 17 amino acids long. V shed 0 bases and J 8 bases; nucleotides not matched to a gene: 7. The CDR3 reads CAISESDPGTGDSPLHF. Here the CDR3 DNA reads TGTGCCATCAGTGAGTCTGATCCCGGGACAGGGGATTCACCCCTCCACTTT.

The rearrangement joins TRBV30 to TRBJ2-7; 7 nucleotides agree with TRBD2. The J segment lost 0 bases and the V segment lost 4 bases, leaving 6 bases of the junction unmatched. The germline gives CDR1 GTSNPN, CDR2 SVGIG (reference sequence). The CDR3 totals 14 residues. The CDR3 protein is CAWIPRGSSYEQYF. The CDR3 DNA reads TGTGCCTGGATCCCCCGCGGGAGCTCCTACGAGCAGTACTTC.

V gene TRBV12-3 or TRBV12-4 combines with J gene TRBJ2-7; 11 bases agree with TRBD2. This CDR3 contains 16 residues. V shed 6 bases and J 2 bases; nucleotides not matched to a gene: 9. CDR3 coding DNA: TGTGCCAGCAGCCCTAGAACTAGCGGGAGACCCTACGAGCAGTACTTC. Amino acids: CASSPRTSGRPYEQYF.

The V call is TRBV6-2 or TRBV6-3, the J call TRBJ1-1; D is perhaps TRBD1 (6 bases). Germline CDR1 MNHEY, CDR2 SVGEGT. V lost 2 bases and J 1 base, leaving 8 bases between the germline ends. The CDR3 sequence is 14 residues long. CDR3 residues: CASSYGQRNTEAFF. The CDR3 nucleotides are TGTGCCAGCAGTTACGGACAGAGGAACACTGAAGCTTTCTTT.

This chain uses TRBV7-8 with TRBJ2-1; TRBD2 might be the D (6 bases). This CDR3 comprises 13 residues. Germline CDR1 reads SGHVS; CDR2 reads FQNEAQ. The V end lost 8 bases, the J end lost 1 base, and 9 bases lay between the germline ends. CDR3 amino acids: CASLALSYNEQFF. CDR3 in DNA: TGTGCCAGCCTAGCGTTATCCTACAATGAGCAGTTCTTC.